Listed below are T cell receptor beta chains from one sample, sequenced in a study of cytomegalovirus exposure and HLA in healthy donors. Generated by immunoSEQ multiplex PCR, the TCRdb table keeps only in-frame clones and is missing some. The data hold 150,000 to 200,000 clones, with roughly nine tenths observed a single time. The sequenced material came from PBMCs. The receptors were gathered from a man younger than 35 in good health and CMV-seropositive. The CDR3 runs from the conserved cysteine through the conserved F or W. The order of the fields is D gene, CDR3 length, clone size, J gene, V gene, CDR3 DNA, CDR3 protein. A D gene is named only where the DNA matches it firmly. Size tells how often a clone was seen (once, few, many) or the class of an expanded clone, and some rows leave it out.

TRBD2	13	NA	TRBJ2-1	TRBV7-2	TGTGCCAGCAGCTTGGCGGGGGGCGATGAGCAGTTCTTC	CASSLAGGDEQFF
NA	14	NA	TRBJ2-2	TRBV29-1	TGCAGCGTTGAGGGTCAGGGCATCACCGGGGAGCTGTTTTTT	CSVEGQGITGELFF
TRBD1	15	NA	TRBJ1-2	TRBV11-2	TGTGCCAGCAGCCTTCGGACAGGGGACCTCTATGGCTACACCTTC	CASSLRTGDLYGYTF
TRBD1	15	NA	TRBJ1-1	TRBV4-2	TGTGCCAGCAGCCAAGCCGGGACAGGGAACACTGAAGCTTTCTTT	CASSQAGTGNTEAFF
NA	14	NA	TRBJ2-3	TRBV5-1	TGCGCCAGCAGAGAGGGGGTGTACACAGATACGCAGTATTTT	CASREGVYTDTQYF
NA	15	NA	TRBJ2-7	TRBV15	TGTGCCACCAGCAGAGTGCAGGGCGGCTCCTACGAGCAGTACTTC	CATSRVQGGSYEQYF
TRBD2	16	NA	TRBJ2-7	TRBV6-1	TGTGCCAGCAGTGAAATATGGGGACTAGACTCCTACGAGCAGTACTTC	CASSEIWGLDSYEQYF
NA	11	NA	TRBJ2-1	TRBV7-8	TGTGCCAGCAGCTTAGTCTATGAGCAGTTCTTC	CASSLVYEQFF
NA	12	NA	TRBJ1-2	TRBV6-5	TGTGCCAGCAGTTCCCAGGGGTATGGCTACACCTTC	CASSSQGYGYTF
NA	14	NA	TRBJ2-3	TRBV27	TGTGCCAGCAGTAAAACAGTATCTCCAGATACGCAGTATTTT	CASSKTVSPDTQYF
NA	15	once	TRBJ2-3	TRBV19	TGTGCCAGTAGTACCCGCAGGGAAAACACAGATACGCAGTATTTT	CASSTRRENTDTQYF
NA	15	NA	TRBJ2-1	TRBV7-3	TGTGCCAGCAGCCACGACAGTTTACCTTCAAATGAGCAGTTCTTC	CASSHDSLPSNEQFF
NA	12	NA	TRBJ1-2	TRBV30	TGTGCCTGGACCATATCGGGGTATGGCTACACCTTC	CAWTISGYGYTF
TRBD2	15	NA	TRBJ2-5	TRBV7-9	TGTGCCAGCAGCAACCGCGGGACTAGCGGGACGGCCCAGTACTTC	CASSNRGTSGTAQYF
NA	17	NA	TRBJ1-1	TRBV18	TGTGCCAGCTCCCCCATAGTCGGGGGGGCCCCGAACACTGAAGCTTTCTTT	CASSPIVGGAPNTEAFF
NA	16	NA	TRBJ2-1	TRBV5-1	TGCGCCAGCAGCCCCGCCCGAATCTTCGAGGCGCCCTATGTGTTCTTC	CASSPARIFEAPYVFF
NA	13	NA	TRBJ2-7	TRBV19	TGTGCCAGTAGTATTTGGGACAAAAGCAAGCAGTACTTC	CASSIWDKSKQYF
TRBD1	14	NA	TRBJ2-3	TRBV18	TGTGCCAGCTCACCGGGACAGGACACATATACGCAGTATTTT	CASSPGQDTYTQYF
TRBD2	16	NA	TRBJ2-3	TRBV5-6	TGTGCCAGCAGCCTGCAACTAGCGGGAGGGAGGGGTACGCAGTATTTT	CASSLQLAGGRGTQYF
NA	15	few	TRBJ1-1	TRBV7-2	TGTGCCAGCAGCTCTCTGACAGACCATGGCACTGAAGCTTTCTTT	CASSSLTDHGTEAFF
TRBD1	14	NA	TRBJ1-5	TRBV27	TGTGCCAGCAGCCCGGACAGGGCCGGGCAGCCCCAGCATTTT	CASSPDRAGQPQHF
NA	12	NA	TRBJ1-5	TRBV29-1	TGCAGCGTTGGACACTCCAATCAGCCCCAGCATTTT	CSVGHSNQPQHF
TRBD2	15	NA	TRBJ2-7	TRBV9	TGTGCCAGCAGCGCAGAGACTAGCGGGAGCTACGAGCAGTACTTC	CASSAETSGSYEQYF
NA	15	NA	TRBJ1-4	TRBV2	TGTGCCAGCAGTCTCCAGGGGATGGCTAATGAAAAACTGTTTTTT	CASSLQGMANEKLFF
TRBD1	15	NA	TRBJ2-7	TRBV11-2	TGTGCCAGCAGCATGGGACAGGGGACGCGGGGCGAGCAGTACTTC	CASSMGQGTRGEQYF
NA	18	once	TRBJ2-3	TRBV4-3	TGCGCCAGCAGCCAAGAGGGCCCAGAGGGGGACGCACCAGATACGCAGTATTTT	CASSQEGPEGDAPDTQYF
TRBD1	15	NA	TRBJ2-5	TRBV9	TGTGCCAGCAGCGGCGGACAGGGGGCGTGGGAGACCCAGTACTTC	CASSGGQGAWETQYF
NA	16	NA	TRBJ1-6	TRBV19	TGTGCCAGTAAAAGTGAATCATCGGGGGGGAATTCACCCCTCCACTTT	CASKSESSGGNSPLHF
NA	15	NA	TRBJ1-2	TRBV28	TGTGCCAGCACTGGGGGGGCAACCGATTTCGATGGCTACACCTTC	CASTGGATDFDGYTF
TRBD1	16	NA	TRBJ1-1	TRBV5-1	TGCGCCAGCAGACCAGGGACAGGGGGTTTTGACACTGAAGCTTTCTTT	CASRPGTGGFDTEAFF
TRBD2	18	NA	TRBJ2-3	TRBV7-2	TGTGCCAGCAGCTTTAAGGCTAGCGGGGGAGTTAGCACAGATACGCAGTATTTT	CASSFKASGGVSTDTQYF
NA	17	NA	TRBJ1-1	TRBV9	TGTGCCAGCAGCCCTAAAATCCCGCAGGCCCAGAACACTGAAGCTTTCTTT	CASSPKIPQAQNTEAFF
TRBD2	14	NA	TRBJ2-7	TRBV6-4	TGTGCCAGCAGATTGACTAGCGGGAGTTACGAGCAGTACTTC	CASRLTSGSYEQYF
NA	14	NA	TRBJ1-2	TRBV25-1	TGTGCCAGCAGTAAAGACTCACCGTACTATGGCTACACCTTC	CASSKDSPYYGYTF
NA	16	NA	TRBJ1-1	TRBV7-8	TGTGCCAGCAGCTTAAGGTCGGCAGGATTGAACACTGAAGCTTTCTTT	CASSLRSAGLNTEAFF
TRBD1	13	NA	TRBJ1-1	TRBV5-1	TGCGCCAGCAGATTTGGACAGGGCACTGAAGCTTTCTTT	CASRFGQGTEAFF
TRBD1	17	NA	TRBJ2-3	TRBV4-1	TGCGCCAGCAGCCATGACTCCGGGACAGTTAGCACAGATACGCAGTATTTT	CASSHDSGTVSTDTQYF
NA	14	NA	TRBJ1-1	TRBV7-7	TGTGCTAGCCCCTCGGGCAGGGGGAACACTGAAGCTTTCTTT	CASPSGRGNTEAFF
TRBD1	14	NA	TRBJ1-2	TRBV7-9	TGTGCCAGCAGCTGGGACAGTCCTAACTATGGCTACACCTTC	CASSWDSPNYGYTF
NA	15	NA	TRBJ1-5	TRBV5-5	TGTGCCAGCAGCCGGGGTCGGGCTAATGGTCAGCCCCAGCATTTT	CASSRGRANGQPQHF
TRBD2	15	NA	TRBJ2-1	TRBV9	TGTGCCAGCACCCCTGGGGTAGCGGGAGGATATGAGCAGTTCTTC	CASTPGVAGGYEQFF
NA	14	once	TRBJ2-3	TRBV5-1	TGCGCCAGTTCCGAAGGAGGCGTAGCAGATACGCAGTATTTT	CASSEGGVADTQYF
NA	13	NA	TRBJ1-4	TRBV4-3	TGCGCCAGCAGCCGGGAGCTTAATGAAAAACTGTTTTTT	CASSRELNEKLFF
NA	15	many	TRBJ2-2	TRBV6-4	TGTGCCAGCAGTGACTCAACAGACAGCACCGGGGAGCTGTTTTTT	CASSDSTDSTGELFF
TRBD2	15	NA	TRBJ2-1	TRBV6-4	TGTGCCAGCAGTGATAGGCCTAGCGGTTACAATGAGCAGTTCTTC	CASSDRPSGYNEQFF
TRBD2	15	NA	TRBJ2-5	TRBV15	TGTGCCACCAGGGGGACTAGCGGGACTCAAGAGACCCAGTACTTC	CATRGTSGTQETQYF
NA	12	NA	TRBJ1-5	TRBV19	TGTGCCAGTAGTAGCAGTCGTCAGCCCCAGCATTTT	CASSSSRQPQHF
TRBD2	15	NA	TRBJ2-7	TRBV11-2	TGTGCCAGCAGCCCCAGGCGGGGGGGCTCCTACGAGCAGTACTTC	CASSPRRGGSYEQYF
NA	14	NA	TRBJ1-2	TRBV4-1	TGCGCCAGCAGCCCACTAAATGCCAGGGTTGGCTACACCTTC	CASSPLNARVGYTF
TRBD1	16	NA	TRBJ1-4	TRBV5-1	TGCGCCAGCAACCCCGGTTGGTTAGGGGGCGAGGAAAAACTGTTTTTT	CASNPGWLGGEEKLFF